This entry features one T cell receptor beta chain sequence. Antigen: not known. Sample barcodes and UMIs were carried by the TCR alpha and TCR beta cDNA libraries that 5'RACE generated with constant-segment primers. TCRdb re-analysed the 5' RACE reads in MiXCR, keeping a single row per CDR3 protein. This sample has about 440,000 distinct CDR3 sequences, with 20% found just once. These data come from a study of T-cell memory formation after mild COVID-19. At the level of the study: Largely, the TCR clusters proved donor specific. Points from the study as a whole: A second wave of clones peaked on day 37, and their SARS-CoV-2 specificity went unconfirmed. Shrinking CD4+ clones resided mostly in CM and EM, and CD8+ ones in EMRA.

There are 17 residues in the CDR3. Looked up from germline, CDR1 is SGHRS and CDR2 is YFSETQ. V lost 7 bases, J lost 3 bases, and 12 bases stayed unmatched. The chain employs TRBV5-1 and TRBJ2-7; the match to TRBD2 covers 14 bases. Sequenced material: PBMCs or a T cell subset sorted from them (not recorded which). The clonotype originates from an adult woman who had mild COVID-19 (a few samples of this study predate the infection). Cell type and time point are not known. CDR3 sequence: CASGSGTSGSWGYEQYF. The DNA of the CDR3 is TGCGCCAGCGGATCTGGGACTAGCGGGAGTTGGGGCTACGAGCAGTACTTC.